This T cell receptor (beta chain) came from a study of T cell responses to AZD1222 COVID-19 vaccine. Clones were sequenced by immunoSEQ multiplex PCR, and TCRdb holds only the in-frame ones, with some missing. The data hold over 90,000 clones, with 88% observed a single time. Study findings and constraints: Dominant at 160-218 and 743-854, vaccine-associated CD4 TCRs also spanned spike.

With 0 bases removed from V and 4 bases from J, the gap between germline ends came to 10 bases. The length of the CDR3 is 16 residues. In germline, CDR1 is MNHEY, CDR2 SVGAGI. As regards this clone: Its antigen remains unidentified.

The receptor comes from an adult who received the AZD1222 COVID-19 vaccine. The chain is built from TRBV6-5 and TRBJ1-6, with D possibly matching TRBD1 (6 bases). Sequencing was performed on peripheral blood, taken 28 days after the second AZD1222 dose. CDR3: CASSYSLGHYNSPLHF. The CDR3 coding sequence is TGTGCCAGCAGTTACTCTCTGGGACATTATAATTCACCCCTCCACTTT.